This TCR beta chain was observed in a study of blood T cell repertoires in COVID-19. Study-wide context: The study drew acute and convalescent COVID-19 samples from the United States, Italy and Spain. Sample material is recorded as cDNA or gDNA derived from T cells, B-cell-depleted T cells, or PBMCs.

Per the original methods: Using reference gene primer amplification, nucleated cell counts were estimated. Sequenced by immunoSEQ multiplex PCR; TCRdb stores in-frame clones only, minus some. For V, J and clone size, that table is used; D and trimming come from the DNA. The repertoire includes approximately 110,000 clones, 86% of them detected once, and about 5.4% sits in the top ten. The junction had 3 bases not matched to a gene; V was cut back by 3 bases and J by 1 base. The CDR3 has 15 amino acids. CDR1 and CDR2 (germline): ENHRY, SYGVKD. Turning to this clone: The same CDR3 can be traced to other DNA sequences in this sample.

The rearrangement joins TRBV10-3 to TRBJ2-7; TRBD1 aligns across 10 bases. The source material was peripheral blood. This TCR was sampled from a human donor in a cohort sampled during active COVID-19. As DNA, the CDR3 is TGTGCCATCAGTGACCCGGGACAGGGGTCCTACGAGCAGTACTTC. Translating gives CAISDPGQGSYEQYF.